These 8 T cell receptor beta chains were all obtained from the same sample, sequenced in a study of OX40 agonist ivuxolimab in advanced cancers. Sequencing used immunoSEQ multiplex PCR; TCRdb keeps in-frame clones, though not all of them. The sample lists around 100,000 clones, 93% seen once, with about 0.27% in the top ten. The specimen comprised CD4+ or CD8+ T cells sorted from blood, sampled in a trial of the OX40 agonist ivuxolimab. All receptors come from an adult with an advanced solid tumor such as melanoma, head and neck, liver or kidney cancer.

This clone has just a few counts. This chain joins TRBV2 and TRBJ1-1, with D perhaps matching TRBD1 (6 bases). The CDR3 totals 13 residues. Deletions cut 9 bases from V and 5 bases from J, with 16 bases between. Germline V gene lookup returns CDR1 SNHLY and CDR2 FYNNEI. CDR3 nucleotide sequence: TGTGCCAGACTACAGGGAGGGAATACTGAAGCTTTCTTT. This sequence encodes CARLQGGNTEAFF.

The chain is built from TRBV11-2 and TRBJ2-1; 10 nucleotides agree with TRBD2. V trimming: 5 bases; J trimming: 7 bases; junction bases outside the gene matches: 5. CDR3 length equals 14 residues. Germline V gene sequence: CDR1 SGHAT, CDR2 FQNNGV. CDR3: CASSLGTSVNEQFF. CDR3 coding DNA: TGTGCCAGCAGCCTCGGGACTAGCGTGAATGAGCAGTTCTTC.

The chain recombines TRBV28 with TRBJ2-7; D may be TRBD1 or TRBD2 (5 bases each). The V gene's germline CDR1 is MDHEN and CDR2 SYDVKM. The CDR3 contains 15 residues. V was pared by 3 bases and J by 0 bases, with 12 bases between. The CDR3 nucleotides are TGTGCCAGCAGTTTTGGGGACCGTCACTCCTACGAGCAGTACTTC. Protein sequence: CASSFGDRHSYEQYF.

The chain's CDR3 is CASNLAGAPVAKNIQYF. The CDR3 coding sequence is TGTGCCAGCAACCTAGCGGGGGCACCCGTAGCCAAAAACATTCAGTACTTC. The chain recombines TRBV28 with TRBJ2-4; 10 bases are shared with TRBD2. CDR1 MDHEN and CDR2 SYDVKM come from the germline V gene. The CDR3 has 17 amino acids. J lost 0 bases, V lost 7 bases, and 9 bases had no gene match.

CDR3 sequence reads: CASSQAIQETQYF. DNA for the CDR3: TGCGCCAGCAGCCAAGCCATTCAAGAGACCCAGTACTTC. The gene calls are TRBV4-3 and TRBJ2-5, with D hard to call. The V end was cut by 1 base, the J end by 2 bases, with 5 bases between. In germline, CDR1 is LGHNA, CDR2 YSLEER. The CDR3 is 13 amino acids.

The rearrangement links TRBV9 to TRBJ2-1; 11 bases agree with TRBD2. Germline V CDR1 and CDR2: SGDLS, YYNGEE. V was clipped by 3 bases and J by 1 base; unmatched bases: 6. The CDR3 runs 17 residues. The CDR3 loop reads CASSATGTSGSYNEQFF. The CDR3 bases are TGTGCCAGCAGCGCTACCGGGACTAGCGGTTCCTACAATGAGCAGTTCTTC.

V is TRBV10-3 and J is TRBJ1-1, with 7 bases aligning to TRBD1. The CDR3 has 15 amino acids. Trimming at V came to 6 bases and at J to 4 bases, leaving 11 bases not matched to a gene. CDR1 is ENHRY and CDR2 is SYGVKD in the germline V gene. CDR3 protein: CAIRPIYRGRTEAFF. The DNA of the CDR3 is TGTGCCATCAGACCAATTTACAGGGGACGCACTGAAGCTTTCTTT.

The V and J genes are TRBV5-1 and TRBJ2-6; D not resolved. The CDR3 is 14 amino acids. V was cut by 0 bases and J by 2 bases, with 3 bases left in between. Per germline, CDR1 SGHRS and CDR2 YFSETQ. The CDR3: CASSLATGANVLTF. The CDR3 bases are TGCGCCAGCAGCTTGGCCACTGGGGCCAACGTCCTGACTTTC.